This TCR beta chain was profiled in a study of CXCR3-negative and CXCR3-positive naive CD8 T cells. Study outcomes and limitations: Naive cells with CXCR3 showed TRB CDR3s that were more hydrophobic than those in CXCR3-negative naive cells. Naive subsets showed comparable surface CD5, and TCR interaction strength was also inferred from TRB CDR3 physicochemistry. Fresh PBMCs served for most assays, and CXCR3 expression fell partially after cryopreservation.

Every subset of CD8+ T cells was sorted in triplicate at some 310,000 cells each. Naive CD8+ T cells were CD45RO-CCR7+CD27+CD95-. Comment on this clonotype: Its target is unknown.

The CDR3 totals 12 residues. CDR1 and CDR2 (germline): MNHEY, SMNVEV (reference sequence). UMI-labeled TRB cDNA libraries were prepared by 5' RACE. TCRdb re-called the 5' RACE reads and shows each CDR3 protein once, DNA omitted. The repertoire shows under 110,000 distinct CDR3 sequences; the top ten hold roughly 0.4%. The material sequenced was naive CXCR3+ CD8+ T cells from blood. Subset denoted: CD45RO-CCR7+CD27+CD95- naive CD8+ T cells expressing CXCR3 (TNR3+). The clonotype was recovered from a human donor in good health. Some clones in this sample may be carry-over from other donors' samples. The chain couples TRBV27 to TRBJ2-7; the D gene TCRdb calls, TRBD2, cannot be checked with no DNA. The CDR3 sequence is CASSFQGHEQYF.